The source of this T cell receptor beta chain is a study of cytomegalovirus exposure and HLA in healthy donors. Background on the study: A prior study identified 110 million or so unique TCR beta sequences from around 180 million T cells.

Researchers ran the PCR with 60 Vbeta and 13 Jbeta primers. Generated by immunoSEQ multiplex PCR, the TCRdb table keeps only in-frame clones and is missing some. The sample lists fewer than 40,000 clones, just over 85% occurring once. Overall study results and limits: Follow-up analysis found HLA locus-dependent TCR association rates, highest for DRB1 and lowest for HLA-C. In a later analysis, specific HLA alleles were associated with around 17,000 TCR beta sequences at a 0.05 false discovery rate.

A remark on this clone: Antigen specificity is unknown.

This CDR3 contains 15 residues. V was clipped by 5 bases and J by 0 bases, with 11 bases between them. The germline CDR1 and CDR2 sequences are SGHTA and FQGNSA. The sample taken for sequencing was PBMCs. The source is a woman between 40 and 50 years old in good health and CMV-seropositive. The chain combines TRBV7-2 with TRBJ1-5; D perhaps matches TRBD1 (6 bases). The chain's CDR3 is CASSPQGNSNQPQHF. CDR3 in DNA: TGTGCCAGCAGCCCACAGGGAAATAGCAATCAGCCCCAGCATTTT.